These 23 T cell receptor beta chains share one sample of origin, sequenced in a study of blood T cell repertoires in COVID-19. Profiled with immunoSEQ multiplex PCR; TCRdb holds only in-frame clones, not every one. Among 220,000 or so clones listed, 82% were seen once. Sequenced: peripheral blood. The receptors derive from an elderly woman with COVID-19, enrolled during active disease.

The chain is built from TRBV30 and TRBJ1-2; TRBD1 matches at 9 bases. The V gene's germline CDR1 is GTSNPN and CDR2 SVGIG (reference sequence). The CDR3 has 11 residues. The CDR3 DNA sequence: TGTACAGGGGGCGATTTATTCGGCTACACCTTC. Translation gives CTGGDLFGYTF.

This sequence joins TRBV19 and TRBJ2-6; D call uncertain. This CDR3 has 14 residues. Trimming removed 4 bases from V and 4 bases from J, with 8 bases in between. CDR1 LNHDA and CDR2 SQIVND come from the germline V gene (reference sequence). In DNA, the CDR3 is TGTGCCAGTAGTAAGGCGAGGGGGGCCAACGTCCTGACTTTC. Translated, it gives CASSKARGANVLTF.

CDR3 DNA: TGTGCCAGCAGCAGAGAGGGACAGGGGGTGGGGGAGCAGTACTTC. Encoded protein: CASSREGQGVGEQYF. V gene TRBV7-2 combines with J gene TRBJ2-7; TRBD1 matches at 11 bases. The CDR3 spans 15 residues. Germline trimming cut 5 bases from V and 7 bases from J; bases unmatched to any gene: 10. The V gene's germline CDR1 is SGHTA and CDR2 FQGNSA.

The chain carries TRBV6-5 and TRBJ1-2, with 9 bases matching TRBD1. Per the germline V gene, CDR1 is MNHEY and CDR2 is SVGAGI. V was clipped by 5 bases and J by 0 bases; unmatched bases: 4. This CDR3 comprises 15 residues. As DNA, the CDR3 is TGTGCCAGCAGTACAGGGGGCGTCGCTAACTATGGCTACACCTTC. It is translated as CASSTGGVANYGYTF.

The chain uses TRBV5-1 and TRBJ2-5; D gene ambiguous. The CDR3 covers 13 residues. Deletions cut 2 bases from V and 0 bases from J, with 5 bases between. Germline CDR1 is SGHRS and CDR2 is YFSETQ. CDR3: CASSLQYQETQYF. CDR3 DNA: TGCGCCAGCAGCTTACAATACCAAGAGACCCAGTACTTC.

V usage is TRBV5-1 and J usage is TRBJ2-1; TRBD1 matches at 7 bases. Germline CDR1 reads SGHRS; CDR2 reads YFSETQ. V shed 4 bases and J 0 bases; nucleotides not matched to a gene: 4. The CDR3 runs 15 residues. CDR3 coding DNA: TGCGCCAGCAGCCCCGACAGGGCCTCCTACAATGAGCAGTTCTTC. Translation gives CASSPDRASYNEQFF.

V gene TRBV5-1 combines with J gene TRBJ1-2; D gene ambiguous. The CDR3 spans 13 residues. Trimming left V 2 bases short and J 6 bases short, with 11 bases between. Germline V gene sequence: CDR1 SGHRS, CDR2 YFSETQ. CDR3 amino acids: CASSFGPSDGYTF. The CDR3 nucleotides are TGCGCCAGCAGCTTCGGTCCGTCTGATGGCTACACCTTC.

J is TRBJ1-2 and V is TRBV30; D gene unclear. This CDR3 has 12 amino acids. With 0 bases removed from V and 8 bases from J, the gap between germline ends came to 10 bases. CDR1 is GTSNPN and CDR2 is SVGIG in the germline V gene (reference sequence). Here the CDR3 DNA reads TGTGCCTGGAGTGTACTAAACAACGGCTACACCTTC. Translated: CAWSVLNNGYTF.

The chain links TRBV5-6 to TRBJ2-7, with 11 nucleotides matching TRBD2. The CDR3 is made up of 14 amino acids. V shed 6 bases and J 11 bases; nucleotides not matched to a gene: 13. Germline CDR1 SGHDT, CDR2 YYEEEE. The CDR3 is CASTFSGVAGGEYF. DNA of the CDR3: TGTGCCAGCACCTTCTCGGGGGTAGCGGGAGGGGAGTACTTC.

This clone was observed a few times. This sample includes further DNA sequences coding for the same CDR3. V usage is TRBV5-1 and J usage is TRBJ1-1; tentative D call: TRBD1 (5 bases). The CDR3 runs 13 residues. The germline CDR1 and CDR2 sequences are SGHRS and YFSETQ. Trimming took 2 bases from V and 4 from J, leaving 9 bases between them. CDR3 residues: CASSFQGATEAFF. In DNA, the CDR3 is TGCGCCAGCAGCTTCCAGGGTGCCACTGAAGCTTTCTTT.

This sequence joins TRBV4-2 and TRBJ1-1, with TRBD1 as a possible D gene (5 bases). Germline-derived CDR1 and CDR2 are LGHNA and YNFKEQ. This CDR3 has 13 amino acids. The V and J ends lost 0 bases and 4 bases respectively, with 6 bases between them. The CDR3 DNA sequence: TGTGCCAGCAGCCAAGAAAGGGGCACTGAAGCTTTCTTT. Amino acids: CASSQERGTEAFF.

The chain has TRBV2 and TRBJ2-3; tentatively, D is TRBD1 (6 bases). Trimming took off 7 bases at V and 1 base at J, with 15 bases between the two ends. Germline V gives CDR1 SNHLY, CDR2 FYNNEI. The CDR3 totals 15 residues. The DNA of the CDR3 is TGTGCCAGCACTTACCGAAAGGGGGGCACAGATACGCAGTATTTT. Amino acids: CASTYRKGGTDTQYF.

The V gene is TRBV6-6, the J gene TRBJ2-7; TRBD1 aligns across 9 bases. CDR1 and CDR2 (germline): MNHNY, SVGAGI (reference sequence). The J segment lost 4 bases and the V segment lost 0 bases, leaving 7 bases of the junction unmatched. The CDR3 contains 16 residues. The CDR3 nucleotides read TGTGCCAGCAGTTACTCGCCCGGACAGGGGCGATACGAGCAGTACTTC. Its translation: CASSYSPGQGRYEQYF.

V gene TRBV10-3 combines with J gene TRBJ1-2, with TRBD1 identical over 10 bases. Germline CDR1 is ENHRY and CDR2 is SYGVKD. V lost 7 bases, J lost 4 bases, and 6 bases stayed unmatched. The CDR3 loop spans 14 amino acids. DNA for the CDR3: TGTGCCATCAAACGACAGGGGGCTCTCTATGGCTACACCTTC. This gives the protein CAIKRQGALYGYTF.

In its sample, this clone was seen a few times. The rearrangement links TRBV27 to TRBJ1-4, with D perhaps matching TRBD1 (6 bases). The germline V and J ends were trimmed by 5 bases and 0 bases, with 10 bases remaining between them. The CDR3 covers 15 residues. The germline gives CDR1 MNHEY, CDR2 SMNVEV (reference sequence). The CDR3 protein is CASSRQDPTNEKLFF. The DNA of the CDR3 is TGTGCCAGCAGTCGACAGGACCCAACTAATGAAAAACTGTTTTTT.

The chain employs TRBV4-3 and TRBJ2-1; a possible D gene is TRBD2 (5 bases). V lost 4 bases to trimming and J lost 2 bases, with 12 bases between them. This CDR3 has 15 amino acids. From germline, CDR1 is LGHNA and CDR2 YSLEER. In nucleotides, the CDR3 is TGCGCCAGCAGCCCAGAGCGGTTCACCTACAATGAGCAGTTCTTC. Its translation is CASSPERFTYNEQFF.

The V gene is TRBV21-1, the J gene TRBJ2-3; the tabulated D call, TRBD2, remains unverified against the DNA. TRBV21-1 is classified as a pseudogene. This CDR3 is built from 15 residues. The CDR3 protein is CATLEEVGGTDTQYF. CDR3 nucleotides: TGTGCCACCCTAGAAGAAGTCGGGGGCACAGATACGCAGTATTTT.

The rearrangement uses TRBV19 and TRBJ2-7; the match to TRBD1 covers 8 bases. Germline V CDR1 and CDR2: LNHDA, SQIVND (reference sequence). V dropped 5 bases and J dropped 4; count of bases not matched to a gene: 10. The CDR3 totals 15 residues. The chain's CDR3 is CASSLSQGALYEQYF. In DNA form, the CDR3 reads TGTGCCAGTAGTCTATCTCAGGGGGCCCTGTACGAGCAGTACTTC. The entire variable domain, with the rest obtained from reference TRBV19 and TRBJ2-7, is as follows: DGGITQSPKYLFRKEGQNVTLSCEQNLNHDAMYWYRQDPGQGLRLIYYSQIVNDFQKGDIAEGYSVSREKKESFPLTVTSAQKNPTAFYLCASSLSQGALYEQYFGPGTRLTVT.

The chain links TRBV7-6 to TRBJ2-1, with D tentatively TRBD2 (6 bases). The CDR3 has 17 amino acids. The germline V gene has CDR1 SGHVS and CDR2 FNYEAQ. Between the trimmed V and J ends, which lost 1 base and 3 bases, there was a span of 16 bases. DNA of the CDR3: TGTGCCAGCAGCTTAGAGGCCCTGGCGGGGATCTACAATGAGCAGTTCTTC. Encoded protein: CASSLEALAGIYNEQFF.

V and J are TRBV28 and TRBJ1-1; TRBD1 agrees at 10 bases. V shed 6 bases, J shed 8 bases, and the junction held 9 bases outside the gene matches. CDR3 length equals 14 residues. CDR1 is MDHEN and CDR2 is SYDVKM in the germline V gene. Here the CDR3 DNA reads TGTGCCAGCAGGTCTGGACAGGGGGTCCTCGAAGCTTTCTTT. Translation: CASRSGQGVLEAFF. Using reference TRBV28 and TRBJ1-1 for the parts outside the CDR3, the full variable domain is DVKVTQSSRYLVKRTGEKVFLECVQDMDHENMFWYRQDPGLGLRLIYFSYDVKMKEKGDIPEGYSVSREKKERFSLILESASTNQTSMYLCASRSGQGVLEAFFGQGTRLTVV.

V and J are TRBV7-3 and TRBJ1-1; 10 bases align to TRBD1. This CDR3 region has 15 residues. V was pared by 6 bases and J by 6 bases, with 10 bases of the junction left unmatched. The germline CDR1 and CDR2 sequences are SGHTA and FQGTGA. The CDR3 reads CASRSTGGSVSEAFF. CDR3 nucleotide sequence: TGTGCCAGCAGGTCGACAGGGGGCTCGGTCTCTGAAGCTTTCTTT.

The rearrangement links TRBV12-5 to TRBJ2-1; 10 bases fit TRBD1. The germline gives CDR1 LGHNT, CDR2 FRNRAP. This CDR3 has 16 amino acids. The ends lost 5 bases at V and 8 bases at J; junction bases unmatched: 12. The CDR3 coding sequence is TGTGCTAGTGGTACGGTGACAGGGGGCTTCTCTCATGAGCAGTTCTTC. Protein sequence: CASGTVTGGFSHEQFF.

The chain has TRBV19 and TRBJ1-2; 8 bases are shared with TRBD1. Per the germline V gene, CDR1 is LNHDA and CDR2 is SQIVND (reference sequence). The junction had 1 base not matched to a gene; V was cut back by 0 bases and J by 4 bases. This CDR3 spans 14 amino acids. Written as DNA, the CDR3 is TGTGCCAGTAGTATAGAACAGGGGGTCTATGGCTACACCTTC. It specifies CASSIEQGVYGYTF.